This T cell receptor (beta chain) was obtained from a study of post-analysis software for immune sequencing data (dated by TCRdb to the mid-2010s). At the level of the whole study: The recorded disease courses included relapsing-remitting, secondary progressive and progressive-relapsing multiple sclerosis, and some patients had no subtype annotation. The patient repertoires were set against under 12 previously published healthy control repertoires from donors whose ages ranged from 6 to 25 years. A subset of samples was prepared in parallel using single-end sample barcoding, then pooled and co-amplified after Illumina adapter ligation. Beyond this particular receptor, the publication reports: Several TRBV segments, including TRBV5-6, TRBV5-1 and TRBV20-1, were significantly more frequent in patients than controls. Direct clustering with F measure revealed strong co-clustering of samples prepared in the same batch, which led to a batch-effect correction. Multiple sclerosis patients had significantly lower normalized Chao1 diversity than controls, a result that suggests substantial peripheral T-cell clonal expansion. The control group was slightly older than the multiple sclerosis patient group.

To demonstrate the VDJtools post-analysis software, the study profiled TCR beta repertoires from the peripheral blood of 13 young patients with multiple sclerosis. The multiple sclerosis patients were children and adolescents ranging in age from about 6 to 16 years. Library creation used PCR. The instrument given in TCRdb is Illumina HiSeq 2500. To reduce PCR and sequencing biases, unique molecular identifiers were incorporated into the TCR beta cDNA libraries. Per 1 to 10 million input T cells, approximately 500,000 cDNA molecules were obtained, such that each molecule approximated one T cell. The patient libraries were prepared and sequenced using the same protocol as the earlier healthy control dataset. Within a given batch, samples were prepared together, multiplexed and sequenced on the same HiSeq lane. In the source study's methods: MIGEC was used to process the raw barcoded reads, and molecular identifier groups with only a single read were discarded before consensus assembly and CDR3 extraction. VDJtools was used for post-analysis of the clonotype tables, and diversity was normalized by down-sampling every dataset to the size of the smallest sample. To correct batch-related cross-sample contamination, repertoire overlap clustering matched CDR3 amino acid sequences but not nucleotide sequences. The public reads were quality trimmed at Q25 with fastp and then assembled into clones with MiXCR by TCRdb, keeping productive beta chains. A single entry per CDR3 protein holds the most common genes and DNA from its merged rows. The V and J calls follow TCRdb's processing rather than the paper's. The sample table contains hundreds of thousands of distinct CDR3 sequences; only one count was recorded for around 60% of them. Together, the top ten hold about 10% of the sample.

From its cysteine to its phenylalanine, the CDR3 spans 15 amino acids. Of all the DNA, just the CDR3 is kept, 45 bases in frame from base 1. The germline V gene sets CDR1 to LGHNA and CDR2 to YSLEER. For this chain, trimming is 1 base at the V end and 9 bases at the J end, and the number of junction bases without a gene match is 4. On this clonotype: Its antigen is currently not known. Per-base qualities were not stored, and no clone one base away is much larger.

The source of this sequence is a girl aged 2 to 10 with multiple sclerosis. Sequenced: blood. This chain joins TRBV4-3 to TRBJ2-1, with 12 bases aligning to TRBD1. The sequenced DNA is TGCGCCAGCAGCCAAGGGGACAGGGGGCGGCCTGAGCAGTTCTTC. This codes for CASSQGDRGRPEQFF.